The clone carrying this T cell receptor beta chain came up many times. Its antigen is unidentified. 2 million unsorted PBMCs were stored in RNAlater at -80 °C before RNA extraction. This record comes from a study of neurological immune-mediated disorders. Regarding the study as a whole: TCR-beta repertoires seemed private in all groups, with no expanded CDR3 amino acid sequences shared. HTLV-1-associated myelopathy had the most TCR clonal expansion, while multiple sclerosis had the least, a level that fell below healthy controls.

As for the cDNA, it was generated by 5'RACE with 10-nucleotide random UMIs. TCRdb called the 5' RACE reads again in MiXCR, with one record for every CDR3 protein. The sample carries 40,000 to 50,000 distinct CDR3 sequences, approximately 10% recorded once. V trimming: 1 base; J trimming: 0 bases; junction bases outside the gene matches: 6. The germline V gene has CDR1 SGHDN and CDR2 FVKESK. The length of the CDR3 is 18 residues. J is TRBJ1-4 and V is TRBV14; 9 bases are a match to TRBD1. The specimen was PBMCs. This TCR came from a middle-aged woman with HTLV-1-associated myelopathy (HAM/TSP). The CDR3 DNA sequence: TGTGCCAGCAGCCAAGGATTGGGACAGGGTGCAACTAATGAAAAACTGTTTTTT. As protein: CASSQGLGQGATNEKLFF.